Listed here are 17 T cell receptor beta chains from one sample, sequenced in a study of blood T cell repertoires in COVID-19. Assay used: immunoSEQ multiplex PCR; TCRdb lists only in-frame clones, some missing. This sample has about 140,000 clones, with 84% found just once. Sequenced material: PBMCs or T cells enriched from blood (not recorded which). The receptor set was obtained from a man aged 40-49 years with acute COVID-19.

This chain joins TRBV4-3 and TRBJ2-7; no definite D call. Germline V gene data show CDR1 as LGHNA and CDR2 as YSLEER. V lost 0 bases, J lost 6 bases, and 9 bases lay in between. The CDR3 totals 13 residues. In nucleotides, the CDR3 is TGCGCCAGCAGCCAAGAGTTAAGCGTCGAGCAGTACTTC. This gives the protein CASSQELSVEQYF.

The J gene is TRBJ2-3, the V gene TRBV10-1, with TRBD2 identical over 14 bases. The J segment lost 4 bases and the V segment lost 6 bases, leaving 6 bases of the junction unmatched. Per germline, CDR1 WNHNN and CDR2 SYGVQD (reference sequence). This CDR3 is built from 16 residues. Here the CDR3 reads CASSQGLAGAADTQYF. As DNA, the CDR3 is TGCGCCAGCAGCCAGGGACTAGCGGGGGCTGCAGATACGCAGTATTTT.

The J gene is TRBJ1-5, the V gene TRBV19, with 7 bases aligning to TRBD1. The CDR3 is made up of 15 amino acids. The J segment lost 0 bases and the V segment lost 10 bases, leaving 9 bases of the junction unmatched. The germline CDR1 and CDR2 sequences are LNHDA and SQIVND (reference sequence). Written as DNA, the CDR3 is TGTGCCACTTCGACAGGGAGGTTTAGCAATCAGCCCCAGCATTTT. Encoded protein: CATSTGRFSNQPQHF.

The chain recombines TRBV20-1 with TRBJ1-5; D unresolved. Trimming left V 3 bases short and J 2 bases short, with 17 bases between. The CDR3 is made up of 16 amino acids. Germline values: CDR1 DFQATT, CDR2 SNEGSKA (reference sequence). The CDR3 sequence is CSASPWHPNGNQPQHF. CDR3 in DNA: TGCAGTGCTAGTCCCTGGCATCCCAATGGCAATCAGCCCCAGCATTTT.

As for this clone: In the same sample, other DNA sequences code for this CDR3. The chain links TRBV19 to TRBJ1-5; tentatively, D is TRBD1 (6 bases). Germline CDR1 LNHDA, CDR2 SQIVND (reference sequence). The CDR3 covers 14 residues. V shed 6 bases and J shed 4 bases, with 13 bases lying between them. CDR3 in DNA: TGTGCCAGTAGCCCGACAGGTGGGAATCAGCCCCAGCATTTT. The encoded protein is CASSPTGGNQPQHF.

The genes are TRBV28 and TRBJ1-6; 7 positions agree with TRBD1. V dropped 5 bases and J dropped 7; count of bases not matched to a gene: 11. The germline gives CDR1 MDHEN, CDR2 SYDVKM. The CDR3 runs to 16 residues. CDR3 region: CASSQPTGDHNSPLHF. For the CDR3, the DNA is TGTGCCAGCAGTCAACCAACAGGGGATCACAATTCACCCCTCCACTTT.

As DNA, the CDR3 is TGTGCCAGCAGCCGTACCATGGGGGGGGAAGGTACCACTGAAGCTTTCTTT. Protein product: CASSRTMGGEGTTEAFF. V gene TRBV5-4 combines with J gene TRBJ1-1; D is perhaps TRBD1 (5 bases). The CDR3 totals 17 residues. In germline, CDR1 is SGHNT, CDR2 YYREEE (reference sequence). Trimming cost V 4 bases and J 4 bases, with 23 bases left between them.

This chain joins TRBV19 and TRBJ1-5; maybe TRBD1 (6 bases). Looked up from germline, CDR1 is LNHDA and CDR2 is SQIVND (reference sequence). The CDR3 runs to 14 residues. With 8 bases removed from V and 10 bases from J, the gap between germline ends came to 21 bases. This CDR3 reads CASREGGDHFPQHF. CDR3 sequence (DNA): TGTGCCAGTCGGGAGGGGGGTGATCATTTCCCCCAGCATTTT.

The rearrangement uses TRBV3-1 (or the pseudogene TRBV3-2) and TRBJ2-3; possible D gene TRBD2, 5 bases. Germline V gives CDR1 LGHDT, CDR2 YNNKEL (reference sequence). The CDR3 is 20 amino acids. V dropped 4 bases and J dropped 0 bases, with 26 bases sitting between them. This CDR3 reads CASSLTWGSGASRSTDTQYF. In DNA, the CDR3 is TGTGCCAGCAGCCTAACATGGGGAAGCGGAGCGTCCAGAAGCACAGATACGCAGTATTTT.

This chain joins TRBV27 and TRBJ2-3, with TRBD2 matching 7 bases. Trimming cost V 6 bases and J 2 bases; bases outside gene matches: 5. Germline V CDR1 and CDR2: MNHEY, SMNVEV (reference sequence). This CDR3 region has 14 residues. CDR3 bases: TGTGCCAGCAGCCAGCGGGGCGACACAGATACGCAGTATTTT. This codes for CASSQRGDTDTQYF.

The V and J genes are TRBV30 and TRBJ1-3; D is ambiguous. Germline CDR1 GTSNPN, CDR2 SVGIG (reference sequence). There are 13 residues in the CDR3. CDR3 protein: CATGILSGNTIYF. DNA for the CDR3: TGTGCAACCGGGATCCTCTCTGGAAACACCATATATTTT. The entire variable domain, with the rest obtained from reference TRBV30 and TRBJ1-3, is as follows: SQTIHQWPATLVQPVGSPLSLECTVEGTSNPNLYWYRQAAGRGLQLLFYSVGIGQISSEVPQNLSASRPQDRQFILSSKKLLLSDSGFYLCATGILSGNTIYFGEGSWLTVV.

V gene TRBV11-2 combines with J gene TRBJ2-4, with 8 positions matching TRBD1. Unmatched junction bases numbered 5, after V lost 3 bases and J lost 4 bases. The germline V gene has CDR1 SGHAT and CDR2 FQNNGV. The CDR3 sequence is 15 residues long. The CDR3 DNA follows: TGTGCCAGCAGCTTTGCAAGGACAGGGAAAAACATTCAGTACTTC. The encoded protein is CASSFARTGKNIQYF.

The rearrangement links TRBV5-3 to TRBJ2-2, with TRBD1 matching 7 bases. TRBV5-3 is marked as an open reading frame, function uncertain. J lost 6 bases, V lost 0 bases, and 2 bases had no gene match. The CDR3 spans 14 residues. This chain's CDR3 is CARSLGQGPGELFF. The DNA for the CDR3 is TGTGCCAGAAGCTTGGGACAGGGTCCCGGGGAGCTGTTTTTT.

About this clone itself: Other nucleotide sequences in the sample specify the same CDR3. The J gene is TRBJ2-7, the V gene TRBV5-4; 8 bases are a match to TRBD2. This CDR3 has 14 residues. The V gene end was trimmed by 0 bases and the J gene end by 2 bases; junction bases not matched to a gene: 1. Looked up from germline, CDR1 is SGHNT and CDR2 is YYREEE (reference sequence). The CDR3 here is CASSLAAGAYEQYF. The CDR3 DNA reads TGTGCCAGCAGCTTGGCAGCGGGGGCCTACGAGCAGTACTTC.

The chain employs TRBV9 and TRBJ2-7; 10 nucleotides match TRBD1. The length of the CDR3 is 14 residues. V gave up 4 bases and J gave up 6 bases; unmatched junction bases: 7. CDR1 SGDLS and CDR2 YYNGEE come from the germline V gene. CDR3 residues: CASSPRTGGGEQYF. The DNA of the CDR3 is TGTGCCAGCAGCCCTCGGACAGGGGGGGGCGAGCAGTACTTC.

V usage is TRBV19 and J usage is TRBJ1-2; D might be TRBD1 (5 bases). V gave up 7 bases and J gave up 5 bases, with 11 bases separating them. Looked up from germline, CDR1 is LNHDA and CDR2 is SQIVND (reference sequence). The CDR3 has 12 amino acids. The CDR3 DNA reads as TGTGCCAGTATGACAGCGTATTATGGCTACACCTTC. Protein: CASMTAYYGYTF.

The chain combines TRBV28 with TRBJ1-6, with TRBD1 matching 8 bases. This CDR3 region has 20 residues. V dropped 4 bases and J dropped 0; count of bases not matched to a gene: 14. Germline assignment: CDR1 MDHEN and CDR2 SYDVKM. CDR3 region: CASSSPKTGDLLSYNSPLHF. The CDR3 nucleotides read TGTGCCAGCAGTTCTCCCAAGACAGGGGATCTACTCTCCTATAATTCACCCCTCCACTTT.